Below are 9 T cell receptor beta chains sequenced from a single sample in a study of cytomegalovirus exposure and HLA in healthy donors. It was with 60 Vbeta and 13 Jbeta primers that the PCR ran. Repertoires were generated with immunoSEQ multiplex PCR, while TCRdb's copy carries only in-frame clones and drops some. The table lists 75,000 to 100,000 clones, 65% to 85% of them singletons. Sequences were obtained from PBMCs. The receptors here all came from a female donor in good health and CMV-seropositive.

This clone was seen a handful of times. The chain recombines TRBV5-5 with TRBJ2-1; TRBD2 matches 8 bases. Germline CDR1 reads SGHKS; CDR2 reads YYEKEE (reference sequence). This CDR3 has 14 amino acids. V lost 5 bases and J lost 7; bases outside the gene matches: 8. The CDR3 loop reads CASSGLAGRNEQFF. CDR3 DNA sequence: TGTGCCAGCAGTGGACTAGCAGGGCGGAATGAGCAGTTCTTC. The full variable domain, in which reference TRBV5-5 and TRBJ2-1 provide the parts outside the CDR3, is DAGVTQSPTHLIKTRGQQVTLRCSPISGHKSVSWYQQVLGQGPQFIFQYYEKEERGRGNFPDRFSARQFPNYSSELNVNALLLGDSALYLCASSGLAGRNEQFFGPGTRLTVL.

The gene calls are TRBV7-2 and TRBJ1-2, with TRBD1 identical over 8 bases. The V gene's germline CDR1 is SGHTA and CDR2 FQGNSA. V trimming: 0 bases; J trimming: 5 bases; junction bases outside the gene matches: 5. The CDR3 covers 15 residues. CDR3 sequence (DNA): TGTGCCAGCAGCTTAGCCCCCGGGACAGGTTATGGCTACACCTTC. It specifies CASSLAPGTGYGYTF. Complete variable domain (other parts from reference TRBV7-2 and TRBJ1-2): GAGVSQSPSNKVTEKGKDVELRCDPISGHTALYWYRQSLGQGLEFLIYFQGNSAPDKSGLPSDRFSAERTGGSVSTLTIQRTQQEDSAVYLCASSLAPGTGYGYTFGSGTRLTVV.

The rearrangement joins TRBV11-2 to TRBJ1-3; D might be TRBD1 (5 bases). CDR3 size: 16 residues. V was trimmed by 1 base and J by 3 bases, leaving 13 bases between them. Germline CDR1 is SGHAT and CDR2 is FQNNGV. This CDR3 is CASSLVLRGDGNTIYF. The CDR3 DNA sequence: TGTGCCAGCAGCTTAGTCCTCCGGGGGGATGGAAACACCATATATTTT.

This clone was detected only once. The chain couples TRBV11-2 to TRBJ2-6, with 9 bases matching TRBD1. The CDR3 length is 17 residues. Germline CDR1 reads SGHAT; CDR2 reads FQNNGV. V was pared by 2 bases and J by 0 bases, with 2 bases of the junction left unmatched. The CDR3 reads CASSLTGGFSGANVLTF. As DNA, the CDR3 is TGTGCCAGCAGCTTAACAGGGGGCTTCTCTGGGGCCAACGTCCTGACTTTC.

V and J are TRBV6-6 and TRBJ1-5, with a weak D call TRBD1 (5 bases). Trimming left V 1 base short and J 2 bases short, with 12 bases between. The CDR3 contains 16 residues. Germline V CDR1 and CDR2: MNHNY, SVGAGI (reference sequence). CDR3: CASSYFRVGGNQPQHF. CDR3 DNA: TGTGCCAGCAGTTACTTCAGGGTAGGCGGCAATCAGCCCCAGCATTTT.

In this sample, this clone turned up once. The V call is TRBV5-1, the J call TRBJ1-1, with TRBD1 as a possible D gene (5 bases). CDR1 and CDR2 (germline): SGHRS, YFSETQ. V dropped 1 base and J dropped 5 bases, with 15 bases sitting between them. The CDR3 loop spans 15 amino acids. CDR3 sequence: CASSLSRQGGTEAFF. CDR3 nucleotide sequence: TGCGCCAGCAGCTTGAGCCGCCAGGGAGGGACTGAAGCTTTCTTT.

The chain has TRBV28 and TRBJ1-2; the match to TRBD1 covers 12 bases. The CDR3 loop spans 13 amino acids. Germline loops: CDR1 MDHEN, CDR2 SYDVKM. J gave up 7 bases and V 8 bases, and 5 bases lay outside the gene matches. CDR3 nucleotide sequence: TGTGCCAGCGGGACAGGGGGCTTCCGTGGCTACACCTTC. Its translation: CASGTGGFRGYTF.

This clone was counted once. This sequence joins TRBV7-2 and TRBJ2-7, with 7 positions matching TRBD1. Germline CDR1 reads SGHTA; CDR2 reads FQGNSA. This CDR3 spans 14 amino acids. Unmatched junction bases numbered 3, after V lost 2 bases and J lost 2 bases. The CDR3 region has the DNA TGTGCCAGCAGCTTACTCGGGACAGCCTACGAGCAGTACTTC. It encodes CASSLLGTAYEQYF.

The V gene is TRBV4-3, the J gene TRBJ1-1; 7 nucleotides match TRBD1. Trimming took 0 bases from V and 8 from J; bases not matched to a gene: 9. There are 15 residues in the CDR3. Germline CDR1 and CDR2: LGHNA and YSLEER. CDR3 DNA sequence: TGCGCCAGCAGCCAAGATCTAAAAAGGGGGCGCGAAGCTTTCTTT. Translation: CASSQDLKRGREAFF.